The entry that follows covers one T cell receptor beta chain sequence. Trimming took 4 bases from V and 10 from J; bases not matched to a gene: 4. Germline assignment: CDR1 SGHDT and CDR2 YYEEEE. The CDR3 sequence is 12 residues long. The protocol was immunoSEQ multiplex PCR, while the TCRdb copy is restricted to in-frame clones and leaves out a portion. The table records roughly 50,000 clones, roughly 83% of them present only once. This record comes from a study of OX40 agonist ivuxolimab in advanced cancers. The gene calls are TRBV5-6 and TRBJ1-1, with 10 bases aligning to TRBD1. The receptor's source is an adult with an advanced solid tumor such as melanoma, head and neck, liver or kidney cancer. Sequenced material: CD4+ or CD8+ T cells sorted from blood, taken in a trial of the OX40 agonist ivuxolimab. The CDR3 nucleotides are TGTGCCAGCAGCCCCGGGACAGGGGCAGCTTTCTTT. This sequence encodes CASSPGTGAAFF. Variable domain in full (rest from reference TRBV5-6 and TRBJ1-1): DAGVTQSPTHLIKTRGQQVTLRCSPKSGHDTVSWYQQALGQGPQFIFQYYEEEERQRGNFPDRFSGHQFPNYSSELNVNALLLGDSALYLCASSPGTGAAFFGQGTRLTVV.